This TCR beta chain comes out of a study of post-analysis software for immune sequencing data. General study findings and limits: Significantly lower normalized Chao1 diversity was found in patients with multiple sclerosis relative to controls. Roughly 5 TRBV segments (TRBV5-6, TRBV5-1 and TRBV20-1 among them) occurred more frequently in patients than in controls.

A word on this clonotype: Its matching antigen is unknown.

Unique molecular identifiers were built into the TCR beta cDNA libraries. TCRdb used MiXCR to reprocess the PCR reads, holding one entry per CDR3 protein. The sample yields hundreds of thousands of distinct CDR3 sequences, over 45% seen once. CDR3 size: 15 residues. Germline V gene sequence: CDR1 SNHLY, CDR2 FYNNEI. The V gene lost 4 bases and the J gene lost 2 bases, with 13 bases spanning the gap. The receptor comes from a girl aged 2 to 9 with multiple sclerosis. Sequenced input: blood. V is TRBV2 and J is TRBJ2-3, with D perhaps TRBD1 (6 bases). This CDR3 reads CASSVGALLTDTQYF. CDR3 coding DNA: TGTGCCAGCAGTGTGGGGGCCTTGCTCACAGATACGCAGTATTTT.